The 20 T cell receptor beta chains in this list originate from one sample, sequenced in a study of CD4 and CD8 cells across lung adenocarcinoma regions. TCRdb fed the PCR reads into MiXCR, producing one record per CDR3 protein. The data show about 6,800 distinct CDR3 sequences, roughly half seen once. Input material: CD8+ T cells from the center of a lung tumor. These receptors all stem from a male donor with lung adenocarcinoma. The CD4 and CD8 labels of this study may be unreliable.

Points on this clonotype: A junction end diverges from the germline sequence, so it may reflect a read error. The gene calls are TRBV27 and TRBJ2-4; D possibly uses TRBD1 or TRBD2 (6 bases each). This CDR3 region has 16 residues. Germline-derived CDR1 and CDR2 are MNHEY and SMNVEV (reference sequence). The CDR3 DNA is TGTGCCAGCAGTTGGGGGGCGCCTGGGGCCACAAATACGCAGTATTTC. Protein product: CASSWGAPGATNTQYF.

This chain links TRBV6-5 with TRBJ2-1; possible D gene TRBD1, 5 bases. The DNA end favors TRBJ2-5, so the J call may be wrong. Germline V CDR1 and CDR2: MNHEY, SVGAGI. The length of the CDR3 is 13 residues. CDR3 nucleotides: TGTGCCAGCAGTAACAGGCTCCAAGAGACCCAGTACTTC. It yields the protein CASSNRLQETQYF.

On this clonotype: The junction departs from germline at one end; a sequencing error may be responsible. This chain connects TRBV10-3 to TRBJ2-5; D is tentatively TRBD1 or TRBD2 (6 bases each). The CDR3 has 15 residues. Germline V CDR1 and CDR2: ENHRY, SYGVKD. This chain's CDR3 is CGAGHGGRVKDTQYF. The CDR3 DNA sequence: TGTGGCGCGGGGCACGGGGGCCGTGTCAAAGATACCCAGTACTTC.

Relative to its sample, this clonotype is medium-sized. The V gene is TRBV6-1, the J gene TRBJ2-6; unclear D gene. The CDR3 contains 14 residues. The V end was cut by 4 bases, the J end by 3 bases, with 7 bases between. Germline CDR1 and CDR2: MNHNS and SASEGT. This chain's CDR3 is CASSAGNGANVLTF. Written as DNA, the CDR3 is TGTGCCAGCAGTGCTGGGAATGGGGCCAACGTCCTGACTTTC.

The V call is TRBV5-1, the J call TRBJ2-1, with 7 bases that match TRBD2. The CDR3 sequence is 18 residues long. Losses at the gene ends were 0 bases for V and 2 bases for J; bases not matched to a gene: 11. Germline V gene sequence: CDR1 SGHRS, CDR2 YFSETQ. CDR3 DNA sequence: TGCGCCAGCAGCTTGGCCAGCGGGACCAGTAGGGCCTACAATGAGCAGTTCTTC. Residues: CASSLASGTSRAYNEQFF.

In DNA form, the CDR3 reads TGTGCCAGCTCGCAGGAGGGGGGGAGCTCCTATAATTCACCCCTCCACTTT. It yields the protein CASSQEGGSSYNSPLHF. The rearrangement uses TRBV27 and TRBJ1-6; weak D call: TRBD1 (6 bases). V lost 8 bases and J 0 bases, leaving 17 bases between the germline ends. Germline V CDR1 and CDR2: MNHEY, SMNVEV (reference sequence). There are 17 residues in the CDR3.

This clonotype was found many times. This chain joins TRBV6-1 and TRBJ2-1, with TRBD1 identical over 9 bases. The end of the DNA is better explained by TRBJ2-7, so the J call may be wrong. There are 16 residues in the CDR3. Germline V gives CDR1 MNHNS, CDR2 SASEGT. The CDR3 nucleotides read TGTGCCAGCAGGAAGGATAGGGACAGGGCCCCCTACGAGCAGTACTTC. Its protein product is CASRKDRDRAPYEQYF.

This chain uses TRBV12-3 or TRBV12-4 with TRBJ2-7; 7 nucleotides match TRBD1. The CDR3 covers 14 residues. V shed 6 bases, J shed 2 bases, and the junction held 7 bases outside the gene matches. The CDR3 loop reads CASRLTGTTYEQYF. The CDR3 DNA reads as TGTGCCAGCAGGCTGACAGGGACGACCTACGAGCAGTACTTC.

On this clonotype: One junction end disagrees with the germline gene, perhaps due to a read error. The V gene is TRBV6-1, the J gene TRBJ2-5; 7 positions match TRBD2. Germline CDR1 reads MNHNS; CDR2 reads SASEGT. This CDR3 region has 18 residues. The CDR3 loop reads CASSEAGTGGRAQETQYF. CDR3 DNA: TGTGCCAGCAGTGAAGCGGGGACTGGGGGGAGGGCTCAAGAGACGCAGTATTTC.

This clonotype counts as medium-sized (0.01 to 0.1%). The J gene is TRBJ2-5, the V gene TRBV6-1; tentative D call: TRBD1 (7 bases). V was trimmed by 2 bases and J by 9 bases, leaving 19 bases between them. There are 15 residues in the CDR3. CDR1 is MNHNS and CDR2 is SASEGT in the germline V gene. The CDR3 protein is CASSEMASAQGAQYF. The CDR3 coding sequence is TGTGCCAGCAGTGAAATGGCTAGCGCGCAGGGGGCCCAGTACTTC.

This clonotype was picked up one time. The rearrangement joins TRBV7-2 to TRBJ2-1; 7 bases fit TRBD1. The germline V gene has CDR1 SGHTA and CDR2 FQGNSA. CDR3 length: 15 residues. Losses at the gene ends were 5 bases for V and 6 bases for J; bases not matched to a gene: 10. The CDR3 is CASSAGTAYVNEQFF. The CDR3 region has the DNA TGTGCCAGCAGCGCCGGGACAGCTTATGTCAATGAGCAGTTCTTC.

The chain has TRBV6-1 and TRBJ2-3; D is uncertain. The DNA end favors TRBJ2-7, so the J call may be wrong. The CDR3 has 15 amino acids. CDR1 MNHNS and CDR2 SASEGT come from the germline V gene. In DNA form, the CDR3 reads TGTGCCAGCAGTGAAGGGCTGTTCGCCAAAAACACGCAGTACTTC. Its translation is CASSEGLFAKNTQYF.

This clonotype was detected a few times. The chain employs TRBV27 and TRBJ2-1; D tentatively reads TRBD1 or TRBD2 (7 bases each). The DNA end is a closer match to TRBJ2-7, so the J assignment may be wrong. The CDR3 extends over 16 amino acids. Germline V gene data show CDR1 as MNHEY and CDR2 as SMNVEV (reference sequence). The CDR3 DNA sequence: TGTGCCAGCAGCCGAGGTCGTCAGGGGGGGTCTGACGAGCAGTACTTC. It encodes CASSRGRQGGSDEQYF.

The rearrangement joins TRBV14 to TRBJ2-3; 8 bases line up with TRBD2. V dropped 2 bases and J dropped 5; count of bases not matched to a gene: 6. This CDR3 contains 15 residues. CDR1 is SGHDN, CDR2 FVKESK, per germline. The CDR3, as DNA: TGTGCCAGCAGCCAATCACGGGAGGGGCTAGATACGCAGTATTTT. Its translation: CASSQSREGLDTQYF.

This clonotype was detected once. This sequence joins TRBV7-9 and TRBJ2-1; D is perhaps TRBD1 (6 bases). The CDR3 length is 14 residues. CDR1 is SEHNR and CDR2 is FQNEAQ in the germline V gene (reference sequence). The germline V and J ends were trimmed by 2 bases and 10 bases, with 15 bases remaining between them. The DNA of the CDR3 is TGTGCCAGCAGCTTAAGGGGGATTTCCTACGAGCAGTTCTTC. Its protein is CASSLRGISYEQFF.

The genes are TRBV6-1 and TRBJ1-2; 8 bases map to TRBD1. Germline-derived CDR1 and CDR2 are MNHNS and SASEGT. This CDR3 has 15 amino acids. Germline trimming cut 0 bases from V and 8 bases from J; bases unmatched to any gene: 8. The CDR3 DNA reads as TGTGCCAGCAGTGAAGCGCCTCGGACAGGGCGGGGCTACACCTTC. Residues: CASSEAPRTGRGYTF.

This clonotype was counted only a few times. The CDR3 coding sequence is TGTGCCAGCAGCCCTGATCGGAGTTCGTATTCTGAAGCTTTCTTT. Encoded protein: CASSPDRSSYSEAFF. The chain employs TRBV11-2 and TRBJ1-1; D is unclear. The germline V gene encodes CDR1 SGHAT and CDR2 FQNNGV. The V gene lost 5 bases and the J gene lost 6 bases, with 19 bases spanning the gap. The CDR3 totals 15 residues.

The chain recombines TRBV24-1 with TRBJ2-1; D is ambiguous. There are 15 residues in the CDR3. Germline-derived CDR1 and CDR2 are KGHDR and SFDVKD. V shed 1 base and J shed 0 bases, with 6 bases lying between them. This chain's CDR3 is CATSDLQSSYNEQFF. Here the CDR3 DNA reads TGTGCCACCAGTGATTTACAGAGCTCCTACAATGAGCAGTTCTTC.

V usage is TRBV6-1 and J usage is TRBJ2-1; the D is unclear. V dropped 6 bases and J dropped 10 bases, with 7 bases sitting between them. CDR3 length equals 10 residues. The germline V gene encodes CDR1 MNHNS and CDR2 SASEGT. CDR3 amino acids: CASRDVEQFF. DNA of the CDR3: TGTGCCAGCAGGGACGTAGAGCAGTTCTTC.

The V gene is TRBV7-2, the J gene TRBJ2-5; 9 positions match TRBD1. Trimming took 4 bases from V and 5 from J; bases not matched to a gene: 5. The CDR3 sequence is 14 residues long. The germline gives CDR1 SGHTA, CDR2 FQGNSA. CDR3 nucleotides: TGTGCCAGCAGCTACAACAGGGGGCAGGAGACCCAGTACTTC. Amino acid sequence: CASSYNRGQETQYF.